This is a list of T cell receptor beta chains from one sample in a study of pediatric ulcerative colitis. Produced via immunoSEQ multiplex PCR; TCRdb's table is partial and in-frame only. The sample includes about 32,000 clones, roughly 86% of them seen just once. The sequenced material came from blood. The source is a boy aged 5-17 years with severe ulcerative colitis. Each CDR3 is given with its conserved first and last residue. Fields, in order: J gene, clone size, V gene, D gene, CDR3 DNA, CDR3 protein. A D gene is named only where the DNA matches it firmly. Clone size, where shown, is once, few, many, or a class for clones that have expanded.

J: TRBJ1-2; size: -; V: TRBV28; D: -; DNA: TGTGCCAGCAGCTTGCCGGGGGCTAATGGCTACACCTTC; CDR3: CASSLPGANGYTF
J: TRBJ2-7; size: once; V: TRBV7-2; D: -; DNA: TGTGCCAGCAGCGCGGGATCCTTTTCCTTC; CDR3: CASSAGSFSF
J: TRBJ1-6; size: -; V: TRBV21-1; D: -; DNA: TGTGCCAGCAGCAAAGCGCTCCGGGACTGTAATTCACCCCTCCACTTT; CDR3: CASSKALRDCNSPLHF
J: TRBJ2-3; size: -; V: TRBV11-3; D: TRBD2; DNA: TGTGCCAGCAGCCAGATAGCGGGGGGAACCGGAGATACGCAGTATTTT; CDR3: CASSQIAGGTGDTQYF
J: TRBJ2-7; size: -; V: TRBV5-1; D: TRBD2; DNA: TGCGCCAGCAGCTTGGTCCCCAATCGGGCGGGGGACTACGAGCAGTACTTC; CDR3: CASSLVPNRAGDYEQYF
J: TRBJ2-1; size: -; V: TRBV5-8; D: -; DNA: TGTGCCAGCAGCTTGGATGGCCGGAGCTCCTACAATGAGCAGTTCTTC; CDR3: CASSLDGRSSYNEQFF
J: TRBJ2-7; size: -; V: TRBV10-3; D: -; DNA: TGTGCCATCAGCCCGGACAGCTCCTACGAGCAGTACTTC; CDR3: CAISPDSSYEQYF
J: TRBJ2-1; size: few; V: TRBV5-4; D: TRBD2; DNA: TGTGCCAGCAGCCCTAGCGGGGGGTCCAATGAGCAGTTCTTC; CDR3: CASSPSGGSNEQFF
J: TRBJ2-1; size: -; V: TRBV27; D: TRBD2; DNA: TGTGCCAGCAGTTTACGGTCGCGCGGGGGGGTACCGTCCTACAATGAGCAGTTCTTC; CDR3: CASSLRSRGGVPSYNEQFF
J: TRBJ1-2; size: -; V: TRBV7-9; D: -; DNA: TGTGCCAGCAGCTCCCGGGGACCCTATGGCTACACCTTC; CDR3: CASSSRGPYGYTF
J: TRBJ1-1; size: -; V: TRBV4-1; D: -; DNA: TGCGCCAGCAGCCAAGAGGAGGGAATCACTGAAGCTTTCTTT; CDR3: CASSQEEGITEAFF
J: TRBJ2-5; size: -; V: TRBV5-1; D: -; DNA: TGCGCCAGCAGTTACTCACCCCGGGAGACCCAGTACTTC; CDR3: CASSYSPRETQYF
J: TRBJ2-7; size: -; V: TRBV5-8; D: -; DNA: TGTGCCAGCAGCAAGGGGGACATTCGCTACGAGCAGTACTTC; CDR3: CASSKGDIRYEQYF
J: TRBJ1-2; size: -; V: TRBV4-3; D: -; DNA: TGCGCCAGCAGCCAAGATATTGGTGGGGTGGCCTATGGCTACACCTTC; CDR3: CASSQDIGGVAYGYTF
J: TRBJ2-5; size: -; V: TRBV30; D: -; DNA: TGTGCCTGGAGTGTTTGGGGGGCCCCAGAGACCCAGTACTTC; CDR3: CAWSVWGAPETQYF
J: TRBJ1-5; size: -; V: TRBV19; D: TRBD1; DNA: TGTGCCAGTAGTGCCAACAGGGGTCAGCCCCAGCATTTT; CDR3: CASSANRGQPQHF
J: TRBJ2-7; size: -; V: TRBV11-2; D: -; DNA: TGTGCCAGCAGCTTAAATACGAGATACGAGCAGTACTTC; CDR3: CASSLNTRYEQYF
J: TRBJ2-1; size: -; V: TRBV7-3; D: -; DNA: TGTGCCAGCAGCTTCGGACTGGCCCCCTACAATGAGCAGTTCTTC; CDR3: CASSFGLAPYNEQFF
J: TRBJ2-7; size: -; V: TRBV2; D: -; DNA: TGTGCCAGCCGGACCGACGGAGGGGCAACTTACGAGCAGTACTTC; CDR3: CASRTDGGATYEQYF
J: TRBJ1-1; size: -; V: TRBV18; D: -; DNA: TGTGCCAGCTCATCACAGAGGGGGGCTTTCTTT; CDR3: CASSSQRGAFF
J: TRBJ2-7; size: -; V: TRBV7-6; D: TRBD2; DNA: TGTGCCAGCGGGGGACTAGCGGGGGGCCCGCCCTACGAGCAGTACTTC; CDR3: CASGGLAGGPPYEQYF
J: TRBJ1-6; size: -; V: TRBV25-1; D: TRBD1; DNA: TGTGCCAGCCAACAGGGGGAGAATTCACCCCTCCACTTT; CDR3: CASQQGENSPLHF
J: TRBJ1-1; size: few; V: TRBV9; D: -; DNA: TGTGCCAGCGGGGAAGGGGGTGGACACACTGAAGCTTTCTTT; CDR3: CASGEGGGHTEAFF
J: TRBJ2-7; size: -; V: TRBV19; D: -; DNA: TGTGCCAGTAGTATTGTCGGGGGCCCAGTCTCCTACGAGCAGTACTTC; CDR3: CASSIVGGPVSYEQYF
J: TRBJ1-4; size: -; V: TRBV21-1; D: -; DNA: TGTGCCAGCAGCGAAAGACAGTCTGCAACTAATGAAAAACTGTTTTTT; CDR3: CASSERQSATNEKLFF
J: TRBJ2-5; size: -; V: TRBV21-1; D: -; DNA: TGTGCCAGCAGGATCGGAGGGCCGGGACTAGCGGGGTACCAAGAGACCCAGTACTTC; CDR3: CASRIGGPGLAGYQETQYF
J: TRBJ1-2; size: -; V: TRBV19; D: -; DNA: TGTGCCAGTAGTCGTCAGCGGGGGCCTCGGGATGGCTACACCTTC; CDR3: CASSRQRGPRDGYTF
J: TRBJ2-1; size: -; V: TRBV4-2; D: TRBD2; DNA: TGTGCCAGCAGCCAAGTCTCGCGGGGGGGTTACAATGAGCAGTTCTTC; CDR3: CASSQVSRGGYNEQFF
J: TRBJ2-5; size: -; V: TRBV9; D: -; DNA: TGTGCCAGCAGCGACGACAAAGAGACCCAGTACTTC; CDR3: CASSDDKETQYF
J: TRBJ2-1; size: -; V: TRBV27; D: -; DNA: TGTGCCAGCAGTGCCCCGCCGGGGGATGAGCAGTTCTTC; CDR3: CASSAPPGDEQFF
J: TRBJ1-2; size: -; V: TRBV2; D: TRBD1; DNA: TGTGCCAGCAGTTTCGGACAGGGGGCGTCGTATGGCTACACCTTC; CDR3: CASSFGQGASYGYTF
J: TRBJ1-1; size: -; V: TRBV29-1; D: -; DNA: TGCAGCGTTGAGGTACTAGGAGGAGAGGGCACTGAAGCTTTCTTT; CDR3: CSVEVLGGEGTEAFF
J: TRBJ1-6; size: few; V: TRBV6-6; D: -; DNA: TGTGCCAGCAGTTACGACCCGGACCCCTATAATTCACCCCTCCACTTT; CDR3: CASSYDPDPYNSPLHF
J: TRBJ1-6; size: -; V: TRBV7-3; D: -; DNA: TGTGCCAGCAGCTTAGAAACAGCCTATTCACCCCTCCACTTT; CDR3: CASSLETAYSPLHF
J: TRBJ2-3; size: -; V: TRBV13; D: -; DNA: TGTGCCAGCAGCCCATTGCACACCACAGATACGCAGTATTTT; CDR3: CASSPLHTTDTQYF
J: TRBJ1-1; size: -; V: TRBV4-2; D: -; DNA: TGTGCCAGCAGCCAAGATCTTACGGGTTGGAGCACTGAAGCTTTCTTT; CDR3: CASSQDLTGWSTEAFF
J: TRBJ2-5; size: -; V: TRBV5-1; D: TRBD2; DNA: TGCGCCAGCAGCCAGGGACTAGCGAAAGAGACCCAGTACTTC; CDR3: CASSQGLAKETQYF
J: TRBJ1-1; size: few; V: TRBV7-9; D: -; DNA: TGTGCCAGCAGCCATACAGTGAACACTGAAGCTTTCTTT; CDR3: CASSHTVNTEAFF
J: TRBJ2-7; size: -; V: TRBV6-6; D: -; DNA: TGTGCCAGCAGGCTTAACGGTCGTCTGTACTTC; CDR3: CASRLNGRLYF
J: TRBJ2-6; size: -; V: TRBV11-1; D: -; DNA: TGTGCCAGCAGCTTAATAGGTGGGGCAGCTGGGGCCAACGTCCTGACTTTC; CDR3: CASSLIGGAAGANVLTF
J: TRBJ1-1; size: -; V: TRBV6-5; D: -; DNA: TGTGCCAGCAGTTACTTGACAGCGAACACTGAAGCTTTCTTT; CDR3: CASSYLTANTEAFF
J: TRBJ1-5; size: -; V: TRBV21-1; D: -; DNA: TGTGCCAGCAGCAAAGGCGGACTACTCCCACTGTGTAGCAATCAGCCCCAGCATTTT; CDR3: CASSKGGLLPLCSNQPQHF
J: TRBJ2-1; size: -; V: TRBV2; D: TRBD2; DNA: TGTGCCAGCAGTGGATCAGGGACTACCTACAATGAGCAGTTCTTC; CDR3: CASSGSGTTYNEQFF
J: TRBJ2-3; size: -; V: TRBV6-6; D: TRBD2; DNA: TGTGCCACACGACGGATAGCGGGGGGAAGCACAGATACGCAGTATTTT; CDR3: CATRRIAGGSTDTQYF
J: TRBJ2-4; size: -; V: TRBV6-1; D: -; DNA: TGTGCCAGCAGTGCGCCCGTCCTAGCCAAAAACATTCAGTACTTC; CDR3: CASSAPVLAKNIQYF
J: TRBJ1-2; size: -; V: TRBV18; D: TRBD1; DNA: TGTGCCAGCTCCCCCCCGGGACAGGGTAATTATGGCTACACCTTC; CDR3: CASSPPGQGNYGYTF
J: TRBJ2-1; size: -; V: TRBV6-4; D: TRBD2; DNA: TGTGCCAGCAGTGACTCGAGCGGGGGGGCCAATGAGCAGTTCTTC; CDR3: CASSDSSGGANEQFF
J: TRBJ1-1; size: few; V: TRBV2; D: -; DNA: TGTGCCAGCAGTGTCCAGGAGGGGGGACGAGCTTTCTTT; CDR3: CASSVQEGGRAFF
J: TRBJ2-3; size: -; V: TRBV19; D: -; DNA: TGTGCCAGTAGTCCAATGGGTGACGGGGTCACAGATACGCAGTATTTT; CDR3: CASSPMGDGVTDTQYF
J: TRBJ1-6; size: few; V: TRBV11-2; D: -; DNA: TGTGCCAGCAGCATATGGCCAGGCCCTTCACCCCTCCACTTT; CDR3: CASSIWPGPSPLHF
J: TRBJ2-5; size: -; V: TRBV10-3; D: -; DNA: TGTGCCATCAGCCGGGACCACCAAGAGACCCAGTACTTC; CDR3: CAISRDHQETQYF
J: TRBJ2-2; size: few; V: TRBV5-1; D: TRBD2; DNA: TGCGCCAGCAGCTCAGGGACTAGCGGGAGTACCGGGGAGCTGTTTTTT; CDR3: CASSSGTSGSTGELFF
J: TRBJ2-6; size: -; V: TRBV4-3; D: -; DNA: TGCGCCAGCAGCAATGAATATGGGGCTGGGGCCAACGTCCTGACTTTC; CDR3: CASSNEYGAGANVLTF
J: TRBJ2-4; size: once; V: TRBV29-1; D: -; DNA: TGCAGCGTTGATTTAGGGGAAAACATTCAGTACTTC; CDR3: CSVDLGENIQYF
J: TRBJ2-2; size: -; V: TRBV6-5; D: -; DNA: TGTGCCAGCGGGCAGCCGTCGAACACCGGGGAGCTGTTTTTT; CDR3: CASGQPSNTGELFF
J: TRBJ1-1; size: few; V: TRBV19; D: TRBD1; DNA: TGTGCCAGTAGTATCCCCCGCGGCAGGGGGGCAGGTGAAGCTTTCTTT; CDR3: CASSIPRGRGAGEAFF
J: TRBJ2-1; size: -; V: TRBV11-3; D: TRBD2; DNA: TGTGCCAGCAGCTTAGGAGGGACTAGCGGGGGCTACAATGAGCAGTTCTTC; CDR3: CASSLGGTSGGYNEQFF
J: TRBJ2-2; size: -; V: TRBV4-1; D: -; DNA: TGCGCCAGCAGCCAAGATTTTGGTAGCTCCGGGGAGCTGTTTTTT; CDR3: CASSQDFGSSGELFF
J: TRBJ2-7; size: -; V: TRBV10-3; D: -; DNA: TGTGCCATCAGCCCGGGACAAGAAACCGAGCAGTACTTC; CDR3: CAISPGQETEQYF